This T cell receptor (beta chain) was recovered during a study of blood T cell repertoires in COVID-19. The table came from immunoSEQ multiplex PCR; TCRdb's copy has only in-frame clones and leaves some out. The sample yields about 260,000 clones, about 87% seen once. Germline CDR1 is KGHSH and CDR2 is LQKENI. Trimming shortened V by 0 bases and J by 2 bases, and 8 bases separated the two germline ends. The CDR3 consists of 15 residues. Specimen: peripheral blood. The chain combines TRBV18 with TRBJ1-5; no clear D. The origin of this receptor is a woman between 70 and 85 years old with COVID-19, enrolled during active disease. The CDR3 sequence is CASSPPGRGNQPQHF. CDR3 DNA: TGTGCCAGCTCACCACCGGGCAGAGGCAATCAGCCCCAGCATTTT.